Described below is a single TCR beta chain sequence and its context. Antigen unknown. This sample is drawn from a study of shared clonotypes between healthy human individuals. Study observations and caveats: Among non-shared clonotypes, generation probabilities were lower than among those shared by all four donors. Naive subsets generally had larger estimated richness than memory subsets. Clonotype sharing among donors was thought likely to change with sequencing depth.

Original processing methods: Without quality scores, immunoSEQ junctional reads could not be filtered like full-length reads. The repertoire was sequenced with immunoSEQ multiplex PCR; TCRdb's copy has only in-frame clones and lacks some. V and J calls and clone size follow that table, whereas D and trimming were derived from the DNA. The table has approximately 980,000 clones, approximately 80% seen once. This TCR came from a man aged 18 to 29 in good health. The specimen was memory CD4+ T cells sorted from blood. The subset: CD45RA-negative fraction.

CDR3 loop: CASSLNTGGLYEQYF. CDR3 DNA sequence: TGTGCCAGCAGTCTTAACACAGGGGGCTTATACGAGCAGTACTTC. The chain employs TRBV2 and TRBJ2-7; 9 bases are a match to TRBD1. The V gene end was trimmed by 5 bases and the J gene end by 4 bases; junction bases not matched to a gene: 9. There are 15 residues in the CDR3. Germline assignment: CDR1 SNHLY and CDR2 FYNNEI.